This T cell receptor beta chain was identified during a study of T-cell memory formation after mild COVID-19. At the level of the study: Largely, TCR clusters stayed within a single donor.

Trimming cost V 9 bases and J 1 base, with 13 bases left between them. The CDR3 runs 14 residues. Libraries for TCRalpha and TCRbeta carried sample barcodes and unique molecular identifiers via 5'RACE. TCRdb redid the calling of the 5' RACE reads with MiXCR, one entry per CDR3 protein. The profile shows around 300,000 distinct CDR3 sequences, roughly 13% of them singletons. Study observations and caveats: A subset of responding clones appeared in pre-infection memory, suggesting cross-reactive memory joined. CD4/CD8 balance held among clones contracting day 15 to 85, and later expanders leaned CD4+.

This clonotype was counted only a few times. What it binds is unknown. Sample: PBMCs or a T cell subset sorted from them (not recorded which). The rearrangement links TRBV12-3 or TRBV12-4 to TRBJ1-5; D unclear. The source is a man aged 18-30 years who had mild COVID-19 (a few samples of this study predate the infection). Cell type and time point are not known. The CDR3 nucleotides read TGTGCCAGTGCCCCGGACGGCAGCAATCAGCCCCAGCATTTT. Its translation: CASAPDGSNQPQHF.